Shown below are 19 T cell receptor beta chains from a single sample sequenced in a study of cytomegalovirus exposure and HLA in healthy donors. 13 Jbeta primers and 60 Vbeta primers were used for the PCR. Profiling relied on immunoSEQ multiplex PCR, and the TCRdb table lists in-frame clones only, not all of them. The sample carries approximately 120,000 clones, 76% recorded once. The sample taken for sequencing was PBMCs. All receptors derive from a woman between 45 and 60 years old in good health and CMV-seropositive.

This chain joins TRBV15 and TRBJ2-1, with TRBD2 matching 8 bases. V was pared by 3 bases and J by 6 bases, with 7 bases of the junction left unmatched. The CDR3 runs 15 residues. Per the germline V gene, CDR1 is LNHNV and CDR2 is YYDKDF (reference sequence). Written as DNA, the CDR3 is TGTGCCACCAGCAGGAGACTAGCGAGTTTCAATGAGCAGTTCTTC. This translates into CATSRRLASFNEQFF.

The chain links TRBV4-3 to TRBJ2-5; TRBD1 agrees at 9 bases. The J segment lost 5 bases and the V segment lost 0 bases, leaving 4 bases of the junction unmatched. This CDR3 is built from 15 residues. Germline V gene lookup returns CDR1 LGHNA and CDR2 YSLEER. The CDR3 DNA reads TGCGCCAGCAGCCAAGACTACAGGGGGCAGGAGACCCAGTACTTC. Translated, it gives CASSQDYRGQETQYF.

V and J are TRBV20-1 and TRBJ2-7, with no clear D. CDR3 length: 10 amino acids. CDR1 DFQATT and CDR2 SNEGSKA come from the germline V gene (reference sequence). Trimming took 5 bases from V and 3 from J, leaving 5 bases between them. In DNA, the CDR3 is TGCAGTGCTGGTAGCTACGAGCAGTACTTC. It codes for CSAGSYEQYF.

This chain uses TRBV10-3 with TRBJ1-2; D remains ambiguous. CDR3 length: 14 amino acids. Germline-derived CDR1 and CDR2 are ENHRY and SYGVKD. V was clipped by 0 bases and J by 10 bases, with 15 bases between them. This CDR3 is CAISESNTAPFYTF. CDR3 in DNA: TGTGCCATCAGTGAGTCGAACACCGCCCCTTTCTACACCTTC.

The CDR3 bases are TGTGCCAGCTCCCCTCGGGGGGGTGAGCAGTTCTTC. Translation: CASSPRGGEQFF. The V and J genes are TRBV6-5 and TRBJ2-1; 8 bases are a match to TRBD2. With V trimmed by 8 bases and J by 9 bases, 6 bases remained unmatched. This CDR3 has 12 amino acids. The germline V gene encodes CDR1 MNHEY and CDR2 SVGAGI.

This chain connects TRBV6-5 to TRBJ1-1; TRBD1 agrees at 7 bases. The CDR3 totals 14 residues. The ends lost 10 bases at V and 2 bases at J; junction bases unmatched: 10. The germline V gene encodes CDR1 MNHEY and CDR2 SVGAGI. For the CDR3, the DNA is TGTGCCACCCGACAGGGTCTCTCCAACACTGAAGCTTTCTTT. This encodes CATRQGLSNTEAFF.

DNA for the CDR3: TGTGCCAGTGGACAGTCTGGGGCCAACGTCCTGACTTTC. This gives the protein CASGQSGANVLTF. The chain links TRBV19 to TRBJ2-6, with TRBD1 as a possible D gene (6 bases). CDR1 is LNHDA and CDR2 is SQIVND in the germline V gene (reference sequence). The CDR3 is 13 amino acids. Trimming stripped 8 bases from V and 1 base from J, with 6 bases between.

This clone has more than one count but fewer than ten. The rearrangement uses TRBV5-6 and TRBJ1-4, with D unclear. Trimming took 2 bases from V and 10 from J, leaving 12 bases between them. The CDR3 sequence is 13 residues long. Germline-derived CDR1 and CDR2 are SGHDT and YYEEEE. The CDR3 region is CASSFRGFGKLFF. DNA for the CDR3: TGTGCCAGCAGCTTTCGGGGATTCGGAAAACTGTTTTTT.

The chain combines TRBV5-1 with TRBJ2-7, with D possibly TRBD2 on 6 matching bases. The CDR3 has 15 residues. Per germline, CDR1 SGHRS and CDR2 YFSETQ. Trimming shortened V by 2 bases and J by 0 bases, and 12 bases separated the two germline ends. CDR3 DNA: TGCGCCAGCAGCTTCACTAGCCAGAGCTCCTACGAGCAGTACTTC. It codes for CASSFTSQSSYEQYF.

This chain connects TRBV12-1 to TRBJ2-7; the D segment call TRBD1 is taken from the table without a DNA check. TRBV12-1 counts as a pseudogene. The CDR3 spans 16 residues. The CDR3 loop is CASSIPGQGTVDEQYF. CDR3 coding DNA: TGTGCCAGCAGCATCCCGGGACAGGGTACTGTCGACGAGCAGTACTTC.

The chain joins TRBV9 to TRBJ1-2; 9 bases match TRBD1. The CDR3 consists of 13 residues. With 5 bases clipped from V and 4 bases from J, the junction kept 3 bases outside the gene matches. Germline assignment: CDR1 SGDLS and CDR2 YYNGEE. The CDR3 DNA is TGTGCCAGCAGGGGGACAGGGCTCTATGGCTACACCTTC. It specifies CASRGTGLYGYTF. The variable domain in full, with the rest retrieved from reference TRBV9 and TRBJ1-2, is DSGVTQTPKHLITATGQRVTLRCSPRSGDLSVYWYQQSLDQGLQFLIQYYNGEERAKGNILERFSAQQFPDLHSELNLSSLELGDSALYFCASRGTGLYGYTFGSGTRLTVV.

The genes are TRBV6-5 and TRBJ2-1; 10 nucleotides agree with TRBD2. With V trimmed by 9 bases and J by 2 bases, 4 bases remained unmatched. The CDR3 covers 14 residues. The V gene's germline CDR1 is MNHEY and CDR2 SVGAGI. DNA for the CDR3: TGTGCCAGTCAGCGGGGGGGGACCTACAATGAGCAGTTCTTC. Protein sequence: CASQRGGTYNEQFF.

The table lists this clone with a few counts. The rearrangement joins TRBV10-3 to TRBJ2-3; D perhaps matches TRBD1 (6 bases). The CDR3 runs 14 residues. Germline V gives CDR1 ENHRY, CDR2 SYGVKD. Trimming stripped 6 bases from V and 5 bases from J, with 15 bases between. This CDR3 is CAIRKDSSEDTQYF. As DNA, the CDR3 is TGTGCCATCAGGAAGGACAGTTCGGAAGATACGCAGTATTTT.

This chain joins TRBV4-3 and TRBJ2-3; D is perhaps TRBD1 (5 bases). The CDR3 length is 16 residues. The V gene lost 2 bases and the J gene lost 2 bases, with 14 bases spanning the gap. The V gene's germline CDR1 is LGHNA and CDR2 YSLEER. As DNA, the CDR3 is TGCGCCAGCAGCCAACGCGGACAACCATTCACAGATACGCAGTATTTT. Residues: CASSQRGQPFTDTQYF.

CDR3 nucleotides: TGTGCCAGCAGGCAAGACTGGCGGGGGGGCGAGCAGTACTTC. As protein: CASRQDWRGGEQYF. The chain couples TRBV7-2 to TRBJ2-7, with 9 bases that match TRBD2. The CDR3 sequence is 14 residues long. With 6 bases clipped from V and 6 bases from J, the junction kept 9 bases outside the gene matches. Germline V gene lookup returns CDR1 SGHTA and CDR2 FQGNSA.

This clone was observed a handful of times. The CDR3 DNA follows: TGTGCCAGCAGCCCTCACGGTTGGACAGGCGAAGGGTCACCCCTCCACTTT. Its protein product is CASSPHGWTGEGSPLHF. The chain joins TRBV9 to TRBJ1-6; 7 bases are shared with TRBD1. The germline gives CDR1 SGDLS, CDR2 YYNGEE. The CDR3 spans 17 residues. Unmatched junction bases numbered 17, after V lost 4 bases and J lost 10 bases.

The V gene is TRBV11-2, the J gene TRBJ1-1; D gene unclear. The CDR3 runs 17 residues. Between the trimmed V and J ends, which lost 1 base and 0 bases, there was a span of 15 bases. CDR1 SGHAT and CDR2 FQNNGV come from the germline V gene. The CDR3 spells CASSLVSVGALNTEAFF. The CDR3 coding sequence is TGTGCCAGCAGCTTAGTAAGCGTTGGCGCCCTGAACACTGAAGCTTTCTTT.

The V gene is TRBV5-1, the J gene TRBJ1-1, with a tentative D call TRBD1 (5 bases). Deletions cut 0 bases from V and 3 bases from J, with 6 bases between. Germline V gives CDR1 SGHRS, CDR2 YFSETQ. CDR3 length: 13 residues. CDR3 bases: TGCGCCAGCAGCTTGGGGGGGGACACTGAAGCTTTCTTT. This encodes CASSLGGDTEAFF. Supplemented by reference TRBV5-1 and TRBJ1-1, the full variable domain reads KAGVTQTPRYLIKTRGQQVTLSCSPISGHRSVSWYQQTPGQGLQFLFEYFSETQRNKGNFPGRFSGRQFSNSRSEMNVSTLELGDSALYLCASSLGGDTEAFFGQGTRLTVV.

The chain employs TRBV7-3 and TRBJ1-2, with D possibly TRBD1 on 5 matching bases. The ends were cut back, 0 bases at V and 8 bases at J, with 10 bases in the middle. Germline V gene lookup returns CDR1 SGHTA and CDR2 FQGTGA. CDR3 length equals 13 residues. This chain's CDR3 is CASSLTGAGGYTF. The DNA of the CDR3 is TGTGCCAGCAGCTTAACAGGGGCTGGGGGCTACACCTTC.